The rows below give T cell receptor beta chains drawn from one sample of a study of Ad26.COV2.S vaccination and SARS-CoV-2 variants. Some clones are missing from TCRdb's copy, which holds only in-frame ones; the method was immunoSEQ multiplex PCR. The data contain 440,000 or so clones, 92% of them singletons. This specimen was peripheral blood, taken in a trial of Ad26.COV2.S vaccine versus placebo. The receptors were sampled from a person between 18 and 65 years old who received the Ad26.COV2.S COVID-19 vaccine or a placebo. Each CDR3 is given with its conserved first and last residue. Fields, in order: clone size, V gene, J gene, D gene, CDR3 DNA, CDR3 protein. A D gene is named only where the DNA matches it firmly. The size entry is marked missing in some rows and otherwise reads once, few, many or a size class.

abundance: NA
v_gene: TRBV15
j_gene: TRBJ1-6
d_gene: TRBD1
CDR3nt: TGTGCCACCAGCAGAGAGCACAGGGGTCAATCACCCCTCCACTTT
CDR3aa: CATSREHRGQSPLHF

abundance: NA
v_gene: TRBV11-2
j_gene: TRBJ2-3
d_gene: TRBD2
CDR3nt: TGTGCCAGCAGCTTAGTGGGAGGGGGCACAGATACGCAGTATTTT
CDR3aa: CASSLVGGGTDTQYF

abundance: NA
v_gene: TRBV27
j_gene: TRBJ1-2
d_gene: TRBD1
CDR3nt: TGTGCCAGCAGTTCCGCCGGGACAGGGAACTATGGCTACACCTTC
CDR3aa: CASSSAGTGNYGYTF

abundance: NA
v_gene: TRBV24-1
j_gene: TRBJ1-1
d_gene: NA
CDR3nt: TGTGCCACCAGTGATTTGCCCGGGACTCAGGCTTTCTTT
CDR3aa: CATSDLPGTQAFF

abundance: NA
v_gene: TRBV2
j_gene: TRBJ2-3
d_gene: NA
CDR3nt: TGTGCCAGCATCGGATTGTCAGATACGCAGTATTTT
CDR3aa: CASIGLSDTQYF

abundance: NA
v_gene: TRBV4-3
j_gene: TRBJ2-7
d_gene: NA
CDR3nt: TGCGCCAGCAGCCAGTGGTCAGGGTACGAGCAGTACTTC
CDR3aa: CASSQWSGYEQYF

abundance: NA
v_gene: TRBV19
j_gene: TRBJ2-6
d_gene: NA
CDR3nt: TGTGCCAGTAGTATACTTAAAACTGGGGCCAACGTCCTGACTTTC
CDR3aa: CASSILKTGANVLTF

abundance: NA
v_gene: TRBV18
j_gene: TRBJ2-4
d_gene: TRBD1
CDR3nt: TGTGCCAGCTCACCACTAGTCCAGGGGGACATTCAGTACTTC
CDR3aa: CASSPLVQGDIQYF

abundance: few
v_gene: TRBV18
j_gene: TRBJ1-1
d_gene: NA
CDR3nt: TGTGCCAGCTCTCCGGCACAGCTGAACACTGAAGCTTTCTTT
CDR3aa: CASSPAQLNTEAFF

abundance: NA
v_gene: TRBV28
j_gene: TRBJ1-6
d_gene: TRBD1
CDR3nt: TGTGCCAGCAGTTTCTTCCCCACAGGGGCTAATTCACCCCTCCACTTT
CDR3aa: CASSFFPTGANSPLHF

abundance: once
v_gene: TRBV7-8
j_gene: TRBJ2-7
d_gene: TRBD2
CDR3nt: TGTGCCAGCAGCTTGGGTAGCGGGGACTACGAGCAGTACTTC
CDR3aa: CASSLGSGDYEQYF

abundance: NA
v_gene: TRBV9
j_gene: TRBJ2-1
d_gene: NA
CDR3nt: TGTGCCAGCAGCGTAGCTGGACGGTACTCCTACAATGAGCAGTTCTTC
CDR3aa: CASSVAGRYSYNEQFF

abundance: NA
v_gene: TRBV7-8
j_gene: TRBJ2-5
d_gene: TRBD2
CDR3nt: TGTGCCAGCAGCCCGCGGATAGCGGGGCACCAAGAGACCCAGTACTTC
CDR3aa: CASSPRIAGHQETQYF

abundance: NA
v_gene: TRBV19
j_gene: TRBJ1-5
d_gene: NA
CDR3nt: TGTGCCAGTAAGGGCAGCAATCAGCCCCAGCATTTT
CDR3aa: CASKGSNQPQHF

abundance: NA
v_gene: TRBV18
j_gene: TRBJ1-1
d_gene: TRBD1
CDR3nt: TGTGCCAGCTCACTATCCCCCGACAGGGGGAACACTGAAGCTTTCTTT
CDR3aa: CASSLSPDRGNTEAFF

abundance: NA
v_gene: TRBV4-3
j_gene: TRBJ2-2
d_gene: TRBD2
CDR3nt: TGCGCCAGCAGCCAAGGAGTCGGGACTAGCGGGGCCCCCGGGGAGCTGTTTTTT
CDR3aa: CASSQGVGTSGAPGELFF

abundance: NA
v_gene: TRBV12-3/TRBV12-4
j_gene: TRBJ2-7
d_gene: TRBD1
CDR3nt: TGTGCCAGCAGTTTTACAGGGGAGTCCGAGCAGTACTTC
CDR3aa: CASSFTGESEQYF

abundance: NA
v_gene: TRBV20-1
j_gene: TRBJ2-5
d_gene: NA
CDR3nt: TGCAGTGCTAGTTTTACAGGCAATCAAGAGACCCAGTACTTC
CDR3aa: CSASFTGNQETQYF

abundance: NA
v_gene: TRBV19
j_gene: TRBJ2-1
d_gene: TRBD2
CDR3nt: TGTGCCAGTAGTACAATAGCGGGGGCCTACAATGAGCAGTTCTTC
CDR3aa: CASSTIAGAYNEQFF

abundance: NA
v_gene: TRBV5-6
j_gene: TRBJ1-2
d_gene: NA
CDR3nt: TGTGCCAGCAGCTTGGCCGGGGCGGACTATGGCTACACCTTC
CDR3aa: CASSLAGADYGYTF

abundance: NA
v_gene: TRBV6-1
j_gene: TRBJ1-1
d_gene: NA
CDR3nt: TGTGCCAGCAGTGAAGTGAGGGGGTGGCCTGAAGCTTTCTTT
CDR3aa: CASSEVRGWPEAFF

abundance: NA
v_gene: TRBV4-3
j_gene: TRBJ1-4
d_gene: NA
CDR3nt: TGCGCCAGCAGCCAAGATGGACAGTCCAGGGAAAAACTGTTTTTT
CDR3aa: CASSQDGQSREKLFF

abundance: NA
v_gene: TRBV7-8
j_gene: TRBJ2-7
d_gene: TRBD2
CDR3nt: TGTGCCAGCAGCTTACCCCTCGGGGGGAAAGGATCCTACGAGCAGTACTTC
CDR3aa: CASSLPLGGKGSYEQYF

abundance: NA
v_gene: TRBV19
j_gene: TRBJ1-1
d_gene: NA
CDR3nt: TGTGCCAGTAGTATTGTTACAGGAGGTTCCACTGAAGCTTTCTTT
CDR3aa: CASSIVTGGSTEAFF

abundance: NA
v_gene: TRBV27
j_gene: TRBJ2-1
d_gene: NA
CDR3nt: TGTGCCAGCAGACGTGTTGATGATGGGCAGTTCTTC
CDR3aa: CASRRVDDGQFF

abundance: NA
v_gene: TRBV4-1
j_gene: TRBJ2-6
d_gene: NA
CDR3nt: TGCGCCAGCAGCCAAGATCTTGGACACCTAAGCTCTGGGGCCAACGTCCTGACTTTC
CDR3aa: CASSQDLGHLSSGANVLTF

abundance: NA
v_gene: TRBV5-1
j_gene: TRBJ1-3
d_gene: NA
CDR3nt: TGCGCCAGCAGCTTGGACCGGGGCCTGAACTCTGGAAACACCATATATTTT
CDR3aa: CASSLDRGLNSGNTIYF

abundance: NA
v_gene: TRBV13
j_gene: TRBJ2-1
d_gene: NA
CDR3nt: TGTGCCAGCAGTTCACACAACACCTACAATGAGCAGTTCTTC
CDR3aa: CASSSHNTYNEQFF

abundance: NA
v_gene: TRBV7-9
j_gene: TRBJ1-2
d_gene: NA
CDR3nt: TGTGCCAGCAGCTTAAGAGATATGGGACATCTCTATGGCTACACCTTC
CDR3aa: CASSLRDMGHLYGYTF

abundance: NA
v_gene: TRBV30
j_gene: TRBJ1-1
d_gene: TRBD1
CDR3nt: TGTGCCTGGAGTTGGACAGGCGAAGCTTTCTTT
CDR3aa: CAWSWTGEAFF

abundance: NA
v_gene: TRBV30
j_gene: TRBJ2-7
d_gene: NA
CDR3nt: TGTGCCTGGGCGGGGGGGGACAGGGGACCCTACGAGCAGTACTTC
CDR3aa: CAWAGGDRGPYEQYF

abundance: NA
v_gene: TRBV19
j_gene: TRBJ2-4
d_gene: TRBD1
CDR3nt: TGTGCCAGTAGTAGCCGGACAGGGAAAAACATTCAGTACTTC
CDR3aa: CASSSRTGKNIQYF

abundance: NA
v_gene: TRBV28
j_gene: TRBJ1-6
d_gene: NA
CDR3nt: TGTGCCAGCAGTTCCCCTGTCCGGTTTGGCTCCTATAATTCACCCCTCCACTTT
CDR3aa: CASSSPVRFGSYNSPLHF

abundance: NA
v_gene: TRBV10-3
j_gene: TRBJ1-3
d_gene: NA
CDR3nt: TGTGCCATCAGTGAGTCGATACTGGGAAACACCATATATTTT
CDR3aa: CAISESILGNTIYF

abundance: NA
v_gene: TRBV21-1
j_gene: TRBJ2-7
d_gene: NA
CDR3nt: TGTGCCAGCAGCACCAAGGAAGCGAAGCGGGGGCAACCCTACGAGCAGTACTTC
CDR3aa: CASSTKEAKRGQPYEQYF

abundance: NA
v_gene: TRBV18
j_gene: TRBJ1-4
d_gene: NA
CDR3nt: TGTGCCAGCTCACCATCGACAGGAACTAATGAAAAACTGTTTTTT
CDR3aa: CASSPSTGTNEKLFF

abundance: NA
v_gene: TRBV13
j_gene: TRBJ2-5
d_gene: TRBD2
CDR3nt: TGTGCCAGCAGCCCAGCGGGGGGGCTGGTCGAGACCCAGTACTTC
CDR3aa: CASSPAGGLVETQYF

abundance: once
v_gene: TRBV30
j_gene: TRBJ1-5
d_gene: NA
CDR3nt: TGTGCCTGGAGGCCTAGAGGTAGCAATCAGCCCCAGCATTTT
CDR3aa: CAWRPRGSNQPQHF

abundance: NA
v_gene: TRBV11-3
j_gene: TRBJ2-5
d_gene: TRBD2
CDR3nt: TGTGCCAGCAGCTATCGGGGGGGAGAAGAGACCCAGTACTTC
CDR3aa: CASSYRGGEETQYF

abundance: NA
v_gene: TRBV6-6
j_gene: TRBJ1-2
d_gene: TRBD1
CDR3nt: TGTGCCAGCAGTTACCCGGGACAGGGAAAGGATGGCTACACCTTC
CDR3aa: CASSYPGQGKDGYTF

abundance: NA
v_gene: TRBV4-3
j_gene: TRBJ2-5
d_gene: TRBD2
CDR3nt: TGCGCCAGCAGCGTCCTAGCGGGGAGGAGGGAGACCCAGTACTTC
CDR3aa: CASSVLAGRRETQYF

abundance: NA
v_gene: TRBV19
j_gene: TRBJ2-2
d_gene: NA
CDR3nt: TGTGCCAGTAGTATGAAAGGGCTCGGGGAGCTGTTTTTT
CDR3aa: CASSMKGLGELFF

abundance: NA
v_gene: TRBV5-6
j_gene: TRBJ1-2
d_gene: TRBD1
CDR3nt: TGTGCCAGCAGCTTGGCCCCGCAGGGGGCTGGCTATGGCTACACCTTC
CDR3aa: CASSLAPQGAGYGYTF

abundance: NA
v_gene: TRBV5-4
j_gene: TRBJ2-2
d_gene: NA
CDR3nt: TGTGCCAGCCGACCGTGGGACACCGGGGAGCTGTTTTTT
CDR3aa: CASRPWDTGELFF

abundance: NA
v_gene: TRBV7-6
j_gene: TRBJ2-1
d_gene: TRBD2
CDR3nt: TGTGCCAGCAGCTTAGCGCTGGAGCGGGGGAGGTACAATGAGCAGTTCTTC
CDR3aa: CASSLALERGRYNEQFF

abundance: NA
v_gene: TRBV6-5
j_gene: TRBJ1-1
d_gene: NA
CDR3nt: TGTGCCAGCAGTTACTCGATAGCGGCTGCTGGCACTGAAGCTTTCTTT
CDR3aa: CASSYSIAAAGTEAFF

abundance: NA
v_gene: TRBV2
j_gene: TRBJ1-3
d_gene: NA
CDR3nt: TGTGCCAGCAGTATGGACCGTGGAAACACCATATATTTT
CDR3aa: CASSMDRGNTIYF

abundance: NA
v_gene: TRBV28
j_gene: TRBJ2-2
d_gene: NA
CDR3nt: TGTGCCAGCAGCTACAGGATGGGCACCGGGGAGCTGTTTTTT
CDR3aa: CASSYRMGTGELFF

abundance: NA
v_gene: TRBV28
j_gene: TRBJ2-3
d_gene: TRBD2
CDR3nt: TGTGCCAGCACCCTGGGGGCGGCCCTAGCGGGGGGGCTGGGAGATACGCAGTATTTT
CDR3aa: CASTLGAALAGGLGDTQYF

abundance: NA
v_gene: TRBV11-2
j_gene: TRBJ1-6
d_gene: NA
CDR3nt: TGTGCCAGCAGCTTAGGTGGGGTCTATAATTCACCCCTCCACTTT
CDR3aa: CASSLGGVYNSPLHF